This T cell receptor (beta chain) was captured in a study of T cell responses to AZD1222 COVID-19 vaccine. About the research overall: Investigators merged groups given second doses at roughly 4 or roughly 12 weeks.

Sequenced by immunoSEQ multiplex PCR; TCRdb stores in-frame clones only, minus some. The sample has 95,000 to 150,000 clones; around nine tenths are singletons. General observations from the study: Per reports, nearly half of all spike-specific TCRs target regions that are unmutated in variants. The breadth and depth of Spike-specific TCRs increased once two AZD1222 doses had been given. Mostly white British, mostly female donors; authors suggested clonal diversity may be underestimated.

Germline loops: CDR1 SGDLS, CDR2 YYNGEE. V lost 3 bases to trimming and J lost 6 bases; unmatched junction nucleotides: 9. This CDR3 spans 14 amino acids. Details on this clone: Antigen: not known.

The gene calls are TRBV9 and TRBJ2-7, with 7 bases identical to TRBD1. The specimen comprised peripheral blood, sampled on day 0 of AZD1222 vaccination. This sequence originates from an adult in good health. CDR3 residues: CASSATGTATEQYF. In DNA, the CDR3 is TGTGCCAGCAGCGCGACCGGGACAGCCACCGAGCAGTACTTC.